The 21 T cell receptor beta chains given below trace back to one sample, sequenced in a study of T cell responses to AZD1222 COVID-19 vaccine. Only in-frame clones appear in the TCRdb table, and some are missing; sequencing was by immunoSEQ multiplex PCR. The sample lists under 150,000 clones, 90% occurring once. The sample was peripheral blood, taken on day 0 of AZD1222 vaccination. The origin of the receptors is an adult in good health.

The CDR3 DNA is TGTGCCAGCTCAGGCGGGAGTGGCTACGAGCAGTACTTC. This gives the protein CASSGGSGYEQYF. V is TRBV18 and J is TRBJ2-7, with 7 positions matching TRBD2. Trimming cost V 5 bases and J 3 bases; bases outside gene matches: 4. The CDR3 spans 13 residues. Germline CDR1 KGHSH, CDR2 LQKENI.

The chain joins TRBV9 to TRBJ1-4; D uncertain. V lost 2 bases and J lost 5, with 10 bases in between. This CDR3 is 14 amino acids long. CDR1 and CDR2 (germline): SGDLS, YYNGEE. The CDR3 sequence is CASSVGPRNEKLFF. CDR3 nucleotides: TGTGCCAGCAGCGTCGGGCCACGGAATGAAAAACTGTTTTTT.

This clone was recorded once. This sequence joins TRBV10-3 and TRBJ1-2; perhaps TRBD1 as D (5 bases). The ends were cut back, 8 bases at V and 4 bases at J, with 23 bases in the middle. The CDR3 extends over 16 amino acids. CDR1 is ENHRY and CDR2 is SYGVKD in the germline V gene. CDR3 loop: CAIGNPTGISPYGYTF. The DNA for the CDR3 is TGTGCCATCGGAAACCCCACAGGAATATCCCCCTATGGCTACACCTTC.

The chain employs TRBV5-1 and TRBJ1-2; 9 bases are shared with TRBD1. This CDR3 region has 14 residues. The germline CDR1 and CDR2 sequences are SGHRS and YFSETQ. V trimming: 4 bases; J trimming: 4 bases; junction bases outside the gene matches: 5. CDR3 amino acids: CASSAGQGFYGYTF. CDR3 bases: TGCGCCAGCAGCGCGGGACAGGGATTCTATGGCTACACCTTC.

This clone came up once. This chain uses TRBV10-3 with TRBJ2-7, with 12 positions matching TRBD2. Germline V gives CDR1 ENHRY, CDR2 SYGVKD. The V segment lost 3 bases and the J segment 0 bases; nucleotides outside the gene matches: 6. The CDR3 covers 17 residues. This CDR3 reads CAISDRTSGESSYEQYF. In nucleotides, the CDR3 is TGTGCCATCAGTGACAGGACTAGCGGGGAGAGCTCCTACGAGCAGTACTTC.

This rearrangement joins TRBV5-4 to TRBJ2-3; either TRBD1 or TRBD2 may supply D (5 bases each). This CDR3 comprises 16 residues. Trimming left V 4 bases short and J 0 bases short, with 15 bases between. Germline lookup yields CDR1 SGHNT and CDR2 YYREEE (reference sequence). This CDR3 reads CASSKGPGASTDTQYF. The CDR3 DNA follows: TGTGCCAGCAGCAAGGGACCAGGAGCTAGCACAGATACGCAGTATTTT.

This sequence joins TRBV11-3 and TRBJ1-1, with unresolved D. V dropped 5 bases and J dropped 1 base, with 11 bases sitting between them. The germline CDR1 and CDR2 sequences are SGHNT and YENEEA. The CDR3 consists of 14 residues. CDR3 nucleotides: TGTGCCAGCAGCCCCAGCCACGCGAACACTGAAGCTTTCTTT. As protein: CASSPSHANTEAFF.

The V and J genes are TRBV3-1 (or the pseudogene TRBV3-2) and TRBJ2-1; TRBD2 matches 11 bases. The CDR3 extends over 16 amino acids. The germline CDR1 and CDR2 sequences are LGHDT and YNNKEL (reference sequence). With 4 bases clipped from V and 8 bases from J, the junction kept 10 bases outside the gene matches. The CDR3 region has the DNA TGTGCCAGCAGCCTTCCCGTAGGTAGCGGGAGGGATGAGCAGTTCTTC. The encoded protein is CASSLPVGSGRDEQFF.

The CDR3 loop reads CASSEAGSTGGARGYTF. The CDR3 nucleotides are TGTGCCAGCAGTGAAGCGGGGTCGACAGGGGGCGCTCGGGGCTACACCTTC. The rearrangement joins TRBV2 to TRBJ1-2; 10 nucleotides align to TRBD1. CDR1 is SNHLY and CDR2 is FYNNEI in the germline V gene. After removal of 0 bases from V and 8 bases from J, the junction contained 12 bases not matched to a gene. The CDR3 covers 17 residues.

The chain couples TRBV30 to TRBJ1-4, with 9 bases matching TRBD1. Germline V gene sequence: CDR1 GTSNPN, CDR2 SVGIG (reference sequence). The CDR3 has 14 residues. The V and J ends lost 3 bases and 3 bases, in that order; junction bases with no gene match: 2. The CDR3 region is CAWRGQGSNEKLFF. In nucleotides, the CDR3 is TGTGCCTGGAGGGGACAGGGATCTAATGAAAAACTGTTTTTT.

The rearrangement links TRBV25-1 to TRBJ2-1; D might be TRBD1 (6 bases). V lost 1 base and J 0 bases, leaving 10 bases between the germline ends. The CDR3 has 16 amino acids. Germline loops: CDR1 MGHDK, CDR2 SYGVNS. CDR3 protein: CASSESGGSSYNEQFF. The CDR3 DNA is TGTGCCAGCAGTGAATCTGGGGGCAGCTCCTACAATGAGCAGTTCTTC.

V gene TRBV29-1 combines with J gene TRBJ2-7; the match to TRBD1 covers 10 bases. This CDR3 has 13 amino acids. Germline trimming cut 6 bases from V and 2 bases from J; bases unmatched to any gene: 4. CDR1 is SQVTM and CDR2 is ANQGSEA in the germline V gene. This CDR3 reads CSVTGGIAYEQYF. CDR3 sequence (DNA): TGCAGCGTGACAGGGGGCATCGCCTACGAGCAGTACTTC.

The chain is built from TRBV7-9 and TRBJ2-7; D is perhaps TRBD1 (6 bases). Germline values: CDR1 SEHNR, CDR2 FQNEAQ (reference sequence). V shed 10 bases and J shed 9 bases, with 16 bases lying between them. The CDR3 has 11 amino acids. As DNA, the CDR3 is TGTGCCATTTATGCAGGGGATCGGCAGTACTTC. Protein product: CAIYAGDRQYF.

V usage is TRBV5-1 and J usage is TRBJ1-2, with TRBD1 matching 7 bases. The CDR3 is made up of 16 amino acids. V trimming: 2 bases; J trimming: 3 bases; junction bases outside the gene matches: 10. CDR1 is SGHRS, CDR2 YFSETQ, per germline. The CDR3 spells CASSFSPGQNYYGYTF. Written as DNA, the CDR3 is TGCGCCAGCAGCTTTTCTCCGGGACAGAACTACTATGGCTACACCTTC.

This chain links TRBV20-1 with TRBJ2-7; D is undetermined. Germline loops: CDR1 DFQATT, CDR2 SNEGSKA (reference sequence). CDR3 size: 11 residues. Trimming took off 5 bases at V and 1 base at J, with 6 bases between the two ends. CDR3 residues: CSAAGSYEQYF. In DNA form, the CDR3 reads TGCAGTGCTGCTGGTTCCTACGAGCAGTACTTC.

The V and J genes are TRBV5-1 and TRBJ2-6, with D perhaps TRBD2 (6 bases). The CDR3 is 15 residues long. Germline loops: CDR1 SGHRS, CDR2 YFSETQ. V lost 4 bases to trimming and J lost 2 bases, with 10 bases between them. DNA for the CDR3: TGCGCCAGCAGCCCGGGGGTTGCTGGGGCCAACGTCCTGACTTTC. Protein sequence: CASSPGVAGANVLTF. The full variable domain, with the rest looked up from reference TRBV5-1 and TRBJ2-6, is KAGVTQTPRYLIKTRGQQVTLSCSPISGHRSVSWYQQTPGQGLQFLFEYFSETQRNKGNFPGRFSGRQFSNSRSEMNVSTLELGDSALYLCASSPGVAGANVLTFGAGSRLTVL.

The gene calls are TRBV6-6 and TRBJ2-1; D unresolved. Trimming removed 6 bases from V and 10 bases from J, with 10 bases in between. CDR1 is MNHNY and CDR2 is SVGAGI in the germline V gene (reference sequence). The CDR3 is made up of 11 amino acids. The CDR3, as DNA: TGTGCCAGCAGGCGACTGGAAGAGCAGTTCTTC. Amino acid sequence: CASRRLEEQFF.

The chain employs TRBV30 and TRBJ1-2; TRBD1 agrees at 8 bases. This CDR3 comprises 13 residues. The V gene's germline CDR1 is GTSNPN and CDR2 SVGIG (reference sequence). V gave up 3 bases and J gave up 7 bases; unmatched junction bases: 7. The CDR3 protein is CAWRQDRGGGYTF. Here the CDR3 DNA reads TGTGCCTGGAGACAAGACAGGGGAGGTGGCTACACCTTC.

This chain joins TRBV18 and TRBJ1-1; 7 positions agree with TRBD1. J lost 3 bases, V lost 3 bases, and 4 bases had no gene match. The CDR3 loop spans 14 amino acids. Per germline, CDR1 KGHSH and CDR2 LQKENI. The CDR3 reads CASSPNTGDTEAFF. The CDR3 DNA follows: TGTGCCAGCTCACCGAACACAGGGGACACTGAAGCTTTCTTT.

This chain connects TRBV2 to TRBJ1-5, with 9 bases aligning to TRBD1. J gave up 7 bases and V 3 bases, and 7 bases lay outside the gene matches. There are 15 residues in the CDR3. Germline V CDR1 and CDR2: SNHLY, FYNNEI. The CDR3 DNA follows: TGTGCCAGCAGTGATGCCGGGACAGGGAAACAGCCCCAGCATTTT. Its translation is CASSDAGTGKQPQHF.

This clone was observed once. V and J are TRBV30 and TRBJ2-5; weak D call: TRBD2 (5 bases). Germline V gives CDR1 GTSNPN, CDR2 SVGIG (reference sequence). This CDR3 is built from 14 residues. The V end lost 0 bases, the J end lost 7 bases, and 15 bases lay between the germline ends. The CDR3 here is CAWSVQSGFGTQYF. The CDR3 DNA follows: TGTGCCTGGAGTGTACAGTCGGGGTTTGGGACCCAGTACTTC. The full variable domain, with the rest looked up from reference TRBV30 and TRBJ2-5, is SQTIHQWPATLVQPVGSPLSLECTVEGTSNPNLYWYRQAAGRGLQLLFYSVGIGQISSEVPQNLSASRPQDRQFILSSKKLLLSDSGFYLCAWSVQSGFGTQYFGPGTRLLVL.